One sample yielded the 30 T cell receptor beta chains listed below, sequenced in a study of identical twins. Each CDR3 protein gets one entry after TCRdb re-called the 5' RACE reads with MiXCR. Seen here are just over 450,000 distinct CDR3 sequences, around 14% observed once, and the top ten hold 0.4% to 0.55%. This sample was shared with a second study, whose subject was yellow fever vaccine responses in identical twins.

The material sequenced was CD4+ T cells sorted from blood. The receptors originated from a woman in her late teens or twenties in good health.

The chain joins TRBV20-1 to TRBJ2-1; D is unresolved. The V and J ends lost 3 bases and 8 bases respectively, with 8 bases between them. The germline gives CDR1 DFQATT, CDR2 SNEGSKA (reference sequence). There are 11 residues in the CDR3. CDR3 region: CSASRADEQFF. The CDR3 region has the DNA TGCAGTGCTAGTAGGGCCGATGAGCAGTTCTTC.

The chain joins TRBV7-8 to TRBJ2-7, with D perhaps TRBD2 (5 bases). Germline V gene data show CDR1 as SGHVS and CDR2 as FQNEAQ. V lost 2 bases and J 2 bases, leaving 22 bases between the germline ends. This CDR3 comprises 18 residues. The CDR3 protein is CASSLRLASTWLPYEQYF. CDR3 in DNA: TGTGCCAGCAGCTTAAGGCTAGCCTCAACGTGGCTCCCCTACGAGCAGTACTTC.

The V and J genes are TRBV7-9 and TRBJ1-1, with D possibly TRBD1 on 5 matching bases. The CDR3 sequence is 14 residues long. Germline loops: CDR1 SEHNR, CDR2 FQNEAQ (reference sequence). V was shortened by 1 base and J by 5 bases, with 11 bases between the two germline ends. The CDR3 DNA reads TGTGCCAGCAGCTTAGGGTCTTCAGGGACTGAAGCTTTCTTT. This codes for CASSLGSSGTEAFF. The full variable domain, rest sourced from reference TRBV7-9 and TRBJ1-1, is DTGVSQNPRHKITKRGQNVTFRCDPISEHNRLYWYRQTLGQGPEFLTYFQNEAQLEKSRLLSDRFSAERPKGSFSTLEIQRTEQGDSAMYLCASSLGSSGTEAFFGQGTRLTVV.

V is TRBV5-1 and J is TRBJ2-7; possibly TRBD2 for D (6 bases). The CDR3 contains 15 residues. Germline values: CDR1 SGHRS, CDR2 YFSETQ. Between the trimmed V and J ends, which lost 4 bases and 4 bases, there was a span of 18 bases. The CDR3 DNA reads TGCGCCAGCAGCCGGAGGGCAGGGTCGTTATACGAGCAGTACTTC. Translation gives CASSRRAGSLYEQYF.

This clonotype was recorded many times. This chain links TRBV12-3 or TRBV12-4 with TRBJ2-1; 11 nucleotides line up with TRBD2. This CDR3 has 14 residues. Trimming at V came to 6 bases and at J to 13 bases, leaving 11 bases not matched to a gene. The CDR3 bases are TGTGCCAGCAGCCCCCCCCGGACTAGCGGGTTCCAGTTCTTC. Translating gives CASSPPRTSGFQFF.

V is TRBV20-1 and J is TRBJ2-5; 9 bases align to TRBD1. V shed 1 base and J 10 bases; nucleotides not matched to a gene: 7. The germline V gene encodes CDR1 DFQATT and CDR2 SNEGSKA (reference sequence). The CDR3 spans 13 residues. This CDR3 is CSARADRGLGQYF. CDR3 DNA sequence: TGCAGTGCTAGAGCGGACAGGGGTTTGGGCCAGTACTTC.

This clonotype was seen a handful of times. CDR3 DNA: TGTGCCAGCAGCTTAGGGCAGCTGGAGGAAGCTTTCTTT. It encodes CASSLGQLEEAFF. The chain is built from TRBV7-9 and TRBJ1-1; D is unresolved. The CDR3 is 13 amino acids. CDR1 is SEHNR and CDR2 is FQNEAQ in the germline V gene (reference sequence). Trimming pared 1 base from V and 8 bases from J, leaving 11 bases between.

This rearrangement joins TRBV12-3 or TRBV12-4 to TRBJ1-2, with D tentatively TRBD1 (6 bases). Trimming took 7 bases from V and 8 from J, leaving 17 bases between them. This CDR3 has 13 amino acids. CDR3 DNA: TGTGCCAGCACCCCGGGGGGGCTATCAGGCTACACCTTC. Its translation: CASTPGGLSGYTF.

V is TRBV6-5 and J is TRBJ1-3; D remains unclear. V dropped 0 bases and J dropped 4 bases, with 10 bases sitting between them. The V gene's germline CDR1 is MNHEY and CDR2 SVGAGI. CDR3 size: 15 residues. The DNA of the CDR3 is TGTGCCAGCAGTTACTCGAAAAGTTTAGGAAACACCATATATTTT. Amino acid sequence: CASSYSKSLGNTIYF.

The chain links TRBV20-1 to TRBJ1-6; 11 positions agree with TRBD1. CDR1 DFQATT and CDR2 SNEGSKA come from the germline V gene (reference sequence). Trimming at V came to 3 bases and at J to 10 bases, leaving 5 bases not matched to a gene. The CDR3 sequence is 14 residues long. For the CDR3, the DNA is TGCAGTGCTAGCCTAGGACAGGGGGCATCACCCCTCCACTTT. This codes for CSASLGQGASPLHF.

In its sample, this clonotype was seen a few times. The rearrangement uses TRBV5-1 and TRBJ2-3; a possible D gene is TRBD2 (7 bases). V dropped 0 bases and J dropped 2 bases, with 13 bases sitting between them. The CDR3 totals 16 residues. The germline gives CDR1 SGHRS, CDR2 YFSETQ. This CDR3 is CASSLGRGADTDTQYF. The DNA of the CDR3 is TGCGCCAGCAGCTTGGGTCGGGGGGCGGACACAGATACGCAGTATTTT.

The chain employs TRBV5-1 and TRBJ2-1; TRBD2 matches at 8 bases. Germline V gene lookup returns CDR1 SGHRS and CDR2 YFSETQ. The CDR3 loop spans 16 amino acids. The J segment lost 10 bases and the V segment lost 0 bases, leaving 12 bases of the junction unmatched. In DNA form, the CDR3 reads TGCGCCAGCAGCTTGGATCGCGGGGGGACCTCAAAGGAGCAGTTCTTC. Protein: CASSLDRGGTSKEQFF.

This clonotype was detected ten times or more. The chain couples TRBV29-1 to TRBJ2-3; D tentatively reads TRBD1 or TRBD2 (5 bases each). V was trimmed by 8 bases and J by 0 bases, leaving 12 bases between them. This CDR3 has 13 amino acids. Germline assignment: CDR1 SQVTM and CDR2 ANQGSEA. CDR3 residues: CSNWDPSTDTQYF. DNA of the CDR3: TGCAGCAACTGGGACCCTAGCACAGATACGCAGTATTTT.

The chain carries TRBV20-1 and TRBJ2-3; 10 bases are a match to TRBD2. J gave up 4 bases and V 7 bases, and 5 bases lay outside the gene matches. CDR3 length: 13 residues. Germline loops: CDR1 DFQATT, CDR2 SNEGSKA (reference sequence). This CDR3 is CSGLAGESDTQYF. The CDR3 nucleotides are TGCAGTGGGCTAGCGGGAGAATCAGATACGCAGTATTTT.

This clonotype was seen at least ten times. The chain recombines TRBV3-1 with TRBJ1-1; D not resolved. Looked up from germline, CDR1 is LGHDT and CDR2 is YNNKEL (reference sequence). V was shortened by 1 base and J by 0 bases, with 3 bases between the two germline ends. The CDR3 is 13 amino acids. The CDR3 here is CASSQVVNTEAFF. The CDR3 DNA is TGTGCCAGCAGCCAAGTGGTGAACACTGAAGCTTTCTTT.

This clonotype was recorded a few times. The rearrangement uses TRBV12-3 or TRBV12-4 and TRBJ2-1, with TRBD2 as a possible D gene (6 bases). The CDR3 is 14 amino acids. Trimming took 8 bases from V and 0 from J, leaving 11 bases between them. CDR3 amino acids: CASDYSGSYNEQFF. The DNA of the CDR3 is TGTGCCAGCGATTATAGCGGCTCCTACAATGAGCAGTTCTTC.

The V gene is TRBV2, the J gene TRBJ2-4; TRBD1 or TRBD2 may be the D gene (5 bases each). This CDR3 has 11 amino acids. Germline values: CDR1 SNHLY, CDR2 FYNNEI. Trimming removed 3 bases at V and 15 bases at J, with 12 bases between. The CDR3, as DNA: TGTGCCAGCAGTGACCCGGGGCTTCCGTACTTC. Residues: CASSDPGLPYF.

The chain combines TRBV6-1 with TRBJ2-7, with D maybe TRBD1 (5 bases). Germline assignment: CDR1 MNHNS and CDR2 SASEGT. V shed 7 bases and J shed 6 bases, with 19 bases lying between them. The CDR3 is 14 residues long. DNA of the CDR3: TGTGCCAGCACCCCAGCGTATGGACACTCCGAGCAGTACTTC. This gives the protein CASTPAYGHSEQYF.

The V gene is TRBV4-3, the J gene TRBJ2-4; a weak D match, TRBD1 (7 bases). CDR1 is LGHNA and CDR2 is YSLEER in the germline V gene. CDR3 length equals 17 residues. Trimming left V 3 bases short and J 1 base short, with 16 bases between. This CDR3 is CASSHNTGAGAKNIQYF. The CDR3 DNA reads TGCGCCAGCAGCCATAACACAGGGGCGGGGGCCAAAAACATTCAGTACTTC.

The chain joins TRBV10-3 to TRBJ1-2; 9 bases are shared with TRBD1. The ends lost 2 bases at V and 5 bases at J; junction bases unmatched: 12. This CDR3 is 17 amino acids long. Germline CDR1 ENHRY, CDR2 SYGVKD. In nucleotides, the CDR3 is TGTGCCATCAGTGAGCCACATAATCTGGACAGGGGATATGGCTACACCTTC. Encoded protein: CAISEPHNLDRGYGYTF.

In its sample, this clonotype was seen a few times. The rearrangement joins TRBV5-1 to TRBJ1-1, with D tentatively TRBD1 (5 bases). CDR1 and CDR2 (germline): SGHRS, YFSETQ. The CDR3 extends over 16 amino acids. V lost 0 bases to trimming and J lost 3 bases, with 15 bases between them. The CDR3 here is CASSLAYRTEHTEAFF. The CDR3 bases are TGCGCCAGCAGCTTGGCCTACAGGACGGAACACACTGAAGCTTTCTTT.

This clonotype was detected only a few times. The rearrangement joins TRBV7-2 to TRBJ2-3, with a weak D call TRBD2 (7 bases). Germline values: CDR1 SGHTA, CDR2 FQGNSA. Trimming left V 1 base short and J 4 bases short, with 15 bases between. This CDR3 has 16 residues. The CDR3: CASSLVFRGGSDTQYF. The CDR3 coding sequence is TGTGCCAGCAGCTTAGTTTTCAGGGGAGGGTCAGATACGCAGTATTTT. The variable domain in full, with the rest retrieved from reference TRBV7-2 and TRBJ2-3, is GAGVSQSPSNKVTEKGKDVELRCDPISGHTALYWYRQSLGQGLEFLIYFQGNSAPDKSGLPSDRFSAERTGGSVSTLTIQRTQQEDSAVYLCASSLVFRGGSDTQYFGPGTRLTVL.

The V call is TRBV28, the J call TRBJ2-3, with D perhaps TRBD2 (5 bases). This CDR3 has 14 amino acids. Trimming stripped 3 bases from V and 2 bases from J, with 9 bases between. Germline V gene lookup returns CDR1 MDHEN and CDR2 SYDVKM. In DNA form, the CDR3 reads TGTGCCAGCAGTTTGTCGGGGTTCACAGATACGCAGTATTTT. Translation gives CASSLSGFTDTQYF.

This clonotype occurred many times. The CDR3 sequence is CSVRKAGGYTGELFF. In DNA, the CDR3 is TGCAGCGTTAGGAAAGCGGGAGGGTATACCGGGGAGCTGTTTTTT. The chain combines TRBV29-1 with TRBJ2-2, with 10 bases identical to TRBD2. Trimming cost V 5 bases and J 5 bases; bases outside gene matches: 8. The CDR3 consists of 15 residues. The V gene's germline CDR1 is SQVTM and CDR2 ANQGSEA.

This clonotype was seen more than once but under ten times. The V and J genes are TRBV5-6 and TRBJ2-7; TRBD2 matches 14 bases. V gave up 1 base and J gave up 2 bases; unmatched junction bases: 2. The CDR3 sequence is 16 residues long. The germline CDR1 and CDR2 sequences are SGHDT and YYEEEE. CDR3 region: CASSLRTSGRPYEQYF. CDR3 nucleotide sequence: TGTGCCAGCAGCTTGAGGACTAGCGGGAGGCCCTACGAGCAGTACTTC.

This chain uses TRBV6-6 with TRBJ1-1; D unclear. CDR3 length: 12 amino acids. CDR1 and CDR2 from the germline V gene are MNHNY and SVGAGI (reference sequence). The V end lost 6 bases, the J end lost 8 bases, and 13 bases lay between the germline ends. CDR3 amino acids: CASSLTRVEAFF. CDR3 in DNA: TGTGCCAGCAGCCTGACGCGTGTCGAAGCTTTCTTT.

V and J are TRBV6-5 and TRBJ2-1; unclear D gene. The CDR3 spans 12 residues. The V end was cut by 0 bases, the J end by 13 bases, with 10 bases between. Germline-derived CDR1 and CDR2 are MNHEY and SVGAGI. The CDR3 DNA sequence: TGTGCCAGCAGTTACTCGACTGGAATCCAGTTCTTC. Amino acids: CASSYSTGIQFF.

This chain uses TRBV20-1 with TRBJ2-5, with 7 bases fitting TRBD1. Germline CDR1 and CDR2: DFQATT and SNEGSKA (reference sequence). Unmatched junction bases numbered 11, after V lost 6 bases and J lost 7 bases. There are 13 residues in the CDR3. The CDR3 region is CSATGQPTRTQYF. In nucleotides, the CDR3 is TGCAGTGCCACGGGACAGCCAACTAGGACCCAGTACTTC.

There are a few counts of this clonotype. The chain uses TRBV7-3 and TRBJ2-2, with a tentative D call TRBD1 (5 bases). Trimming pared 2 bases from V and 4 bases from J, leaving 14 bases between. The germline CDR1 and CDR2 sequences are SGHTA and FQGTGA. This CDR3 is built from 16 residues. This chain's CDR3 is CASSLYSTETTGELFF. The CDR3 DNA sequence: TGTGCCAGCAGCTTATACTCGACAGAAACCACCGGGGAGCTGTTTTTT.

This clonotype has a handful of counts. This sequence joins TRBV7-3 and TRBJ2-1; 10 positions match TRBD1. Germline CDR1 reads SGHTA; CDR2 reads FQGTGA. This CDR3 is built from 16 residues. The V and J ends lost 3 bases and 7 bases, in that order; junction bases with no gene match: 9. The CDR3 loop is CASSLWGTGVANEQFF. In DNA form, the CDR3 reads TGTGCCAGCAGCTTGTGGGGGACAGGGGTTGCGAATGAGCAGTTCTTC.